The 22 T cell receptor beta chains below come from one sample, sequenced in a study of blood T cell repertoires in COVID-19. The repertoire was sequenced with immunoSEQ multiplex PCR; TCRdb's copy has only in-frame clones and lacks some. The profile shows 170,000 or so clones, around 87% of them singletons. The sequencing sample was made of peripheral blood. The receptors come from a man aged 55 to 70 with COVID-19, enrolled during active disease.

V and J are TRBV7-9 and TRBJ2-1; 7 bases agree with TRBD1. CDR1 and CDR2 (germline): SEHNR, FQNEAQ (reference sequence). CDR3 length: 15 amino acids. V gave up 2 bases and J gave up 6 bases; unmatched junction bases: 7. The CDR3 protein is CASSLRGPGGNEQFF. The CDR3 coding sequence is TGTGCCAGCAGCTTAAGGGGCCCAGGGGGCAATGAGCAGTTCTTC.

This clone has a handful of counts. The chain is built from TRBV2 and TRBJ1-5; 7 bases align to TRBD1. The CDR3 contains 14 residues. Germline V gene data show CDR1 as SNHLY and CDR2 as FYNNEI. V shed 4 bases, J shed 4 bases, and the junction held 4 bases outside the gene matches. This chain's CDR3 is CASSGDRVNQPQHF. CDR3 DNA: TGTGCCAGCAGTGGAGACAGGGTGAATCAGCCCCAGCATTTT.

This clone was counted a few times. The chain is built from TRBV11-3 and TRBJ2-7, with D maybe TRBD1 (6 bases). The CDR3 runs 14 residues. The V and J ends lost 2 bases and 3 bases respectively, with 11 bases between them. Per germline, CDR1 SGHNT and CDR2 YENEEA. The CDR3 DNA reads TGTGCCAGCAGCTTAAGGGGGAGCGACTACGAGCAGTACTTC. This sequence encodes CASSLRGSDYEQYF.

V usage is TRBV12-5 and J usage is TRBJ2-5, with 8 bases matching TRBD1. With 2 bases clipped from V and 5 bases from J, the junction kept 16 bases outside the gene matches. Germline V gene lookup returns CDR1 LGHNT and CDR2 FRNRAP. The CDR3 covers 18 residues. The CDR3 region is CASGLPWTGMDGTETQYF. CDR3 DNA sequence: TGTGCTAGTGGTTTGCCATGGACAGGGATGGACGGTACGGAGACCCAGTACTTC.

The rearrangement links TRBV29-1 to TRBJ2-2; D not resolved. The CDR3 covers 12 residues. Germline CDR1 and CDR2: SQVTM and ANQGSEA. CDR3 in amino acids: CGSSFYFGELFF. CDR3 DNA: TGCGGTAGTTCATTTTACTTCGGGGAGCTGTTTTTT.

The gene calls are TRBV5-1 and TRBJ2-1, with TRBD2 matching 7 bases. The CDR3 covers 17 residues. CDR1 is SGHRS, CDR2 YFSETQ, per germline. Germline trimming cut 4 bases from V and 5 bases from J; bases unmatched to any gene: 15. CDR3 nucleotides: TGCGCCAGCAGCCTATATGGGGGAGGCGGGAGAAACAATGAGCAGTTCTTC. Its translation is CASSLYGGGGRNNEQFF. Drawing the rest from reference TRBV5-1 and TRBJ2-1, the complete variable domain is KAGVTQTPRYLIKTRGQQVTLSCSPISGHRSVSWYQQTPGQGLQFLFEYFSETQRNKGNFPGRFSGRQFSNSRSEMNVSTLELGDSALYLCASSLYGGGGRNNEQFFGPGTRLTVL.

Note on this clone: The sample carries other DNA sequences with the same CDR3. The CDR3 sequence is CAISDRETQYF. CDR3 in DNA: TGTGCCATCAGTGACCGGGAGACCCAGTACTTC. The chain is built from TRBV10-3 and TRBJ2-5; D gene unclear. The germline CDR1 and CDR2 sequences are ENHRY and SYGVKD. With 3 bases removed from V and 5 bases from J, the gap between germline ends came to 4 bases. The CDR3 consists of 11 residues.

The chain recombines TRBV18 with TRBJ1-6, with D possibly matching TRBD1 (6 bases). This CDR3 contains 15 residues. Trimming removed 0 bases at V and 7 bases at J, with 10 bases between. Germline CDR1 KGHSH, CDR2 LQKENI. CDR3 nucleotides: TGTGCCAGCTCACCACCGACGACAGGCAATTCACCCCTCCACTTT. This gives the protein CASSPPTTGNSPLHF.

This clone appeared a few times. The chain joins TRBV7-2 to TRBJ2-3; TRBD1 matches 9 bases. The trim removed 5 bases at V and 3 bases at J, leaving 9 bases unmatched. CDR3 length equals 16 residues. Looked up from germline, CDR1 is SGHTA and CDR2 is FQGNSA. CDR3 in amino acids: CASSLRRTGVTDTQYF. As DNA, the CDR3 is TGTGCCAGCAGCCTCCGCAGGACAGGGGTGACAGATACGCAGTATTTT. Together with reference TRBV7-2 and TRBJ2-3, the CDR3 gives the full variable domain: GAGVSQSPSNKVTEKGKDVELRCDPISGHTALYWYRQSLGQGLEFLIYFQGNSAPDKSGLPSDRFSAERTGGSVSTLTIQRTQQEDSAVYLCASSLRRTGVTDTQYFGPGTRLTVL.

The chain joins TRBV5-8 to TRBJ2-3, with TRBD1 identical over 8 bases. With V trimmed by 1 base and J by 1 base, 11 bases remained unmatched. The CDR3 has 18 amino acids. The V gene's germline CDR1 is SGHTS and CDR2 YDEGEE. The CDR3 loop is CASSLSPTSTGGTDTQYF. CDR3 coding DNA: TGTGCCAGCAGCTTGTCCCCAACATCGACAGGGGGCACAGATACGCAGTATTTT.

The CDR3 DNA reads TGTGCCAGCAGTGAATATAGAGGGATGCAAGAGACCCAGTACTTC. This encodes CASSEYRGMQETQYF. This rearrangement joins TRBV2 to TRBJ2-5; tentative D call: TRBD2 (5 bases). Germline-derived CDR1 and CDR2 are SNHLY and FYNNEI. The V gene lost 2 bases and the J gene lost 2 bases, with 12 bases spanning the gap. This CDR3 has 15 residues. The entire variable domain, with the rest obtained from reference TRBV2 and TRBJ2-5, is as follows: EPEVTQTPSHQVTQMGQEVILRCVPISNHLYFYWYRQILGQKVEFLVSFYNNEISEKSEIFDDQFSVERPDGSNFTLKIRSTKLEDSAMYFCASSEYRGMQETQYFGPGTRLLVL.

V and J are TRBV5-1 and TRBJ2-7; a weak D match, TRBD2 (7 bases). Germline V gives CDR1 SGHRS, CDR2 YFSETQ. The CDR3 is 14 residues long. With 0 bases removed from V and 4 bases from J, the gap between germline ends came to 11 bases. The CDR3, as DNA: TGCGCCAGCAGCTTGGCCCGGGGGGCGTACGAGCAGTACTTC. This sequence encodes CASSLARGAYEQYF.

The rearrangement links TRBV7-9 to TRBJ2-1; 7 bases match TRBD2. CDR1 and CDR2 from the germline V gene are SEHNR and FQNEAQ (reference sequence). J was trimmed by 6 bases and V by 1 base; bases with no gene match: 6. The CDR3 covers 15 residues. The CDR3 sequence is CASSLVLAEANEQFF. For the CDR3, the DNA is TGTGCCAGCAGCTTAGTTCTAGCGGAAGCCAATGAGCAGTTCTTC.

The V gene is TRBV19, the J gene TRBJ2-7; D might be TRBD2 (5 bases). The germline V and J ends were trimmed by 1 base and 0 bases, with 7 bases remaining between them. Germline V gene sequence: CDR1 LNHDA, CDR2 SQIVND (reference sequence). CDR3 length equals 14 residues. The CDR3, as DNA: TGTGCCAGTAGTATAGTAGGGAGCTCCTACGAGCAGTACTTC. Translation gives CASSIVGSSYEQYF.

This clone was observed a handful of times. The CDR3 protein is CASSRGGGTYGYTF. The DNA for the CDR3 is TGTGCCAGTAGTAGAGGGGGCGGAACCTATGGCTACACCTTC. This sequence joins TRBV19 and TRBJ1-2; 7 bases line up with TRBD1. CDR3 length: 14 amino acids. Germline lookup yields CDR1 LNHDA and CDR2 SQIVND (reference sequence). The ends lost 4 bases at V and 4 bases at J; junction bases unmatched: 6.

The CDR3 sequence: CASSLDREKWPMNTEAFF. The CDR3 DNA is TGTGCCAGCAGTCTCGACAGGGAAAAATGGCCGATGAACACTGAAGCTTTCTTT. This rearrangement joins TRBV2 to TRBJ1-1, with 7 nucleotides matching TRBD1. This CDR3 region has 18 residues. CDR1 is SNHLY and CDR2 is FYNNEI in the germline V gene. The V gene end was trimmed by 5 bases and the J gene end by 0 bases; junction bases not matched to a gene: 15.

CDR3 sequence (DNA): TGTGCCAGCAGTGATCCGGGACAACTCCAGCATTTT. Translated, it gives CASSDPGQLQHF. V and J are TRBV25-1 and TRBJ1-5, with a tentative D call TRBD1 (6 bases). Trimming shortened V by 3 bases and J by 12 bases, and 12 bases separated the two germline ends. CDR1 is MGHDK, CDR2 SYGVNS, per germline. This CDR3 has 12 residues. Complete variable domain (other parts from reference TRBV25-1 and TRBJ1-5): EADIYQTPRYLVIGTGKKITLECSQTMGHDKMYWYQQDPGMELHLIHYSYGVNSTEKGDLSSESTVSRIRTEHFPLTLESARPSHTSQYLCASSDPGQLQHFGDGTRLSIL.

The V call is TRBV5-1, the J call TRBJ2-2; possibly TRBD2 for D (6 bases). V lost 7 bases to trimming and J lost 4 bases, with 14 bases between them. The CDR3 covers 14 residues. Germline V gene sequence: CDR1 SGHRS, CDR2 YFSETQ. CDR3 DNA: TGCGCCAGCGCAACCAGACTAGTCACCGGGGAGCTGTTTTTT. Translating gives CASATRLVTGELFF.

The rearrangement links TRBV4-3 to TRBJ1-1, with D possibly TRBD1 on 5 matching bases. The length of the CDR3 is 16 residues. CDR1 and CDR2 from the germline V gene are LGHNA and YSLEER. Trimming took 0 bases from V and 1 from J, leaving 12 bases between them. The CDR3 DNA reads as TGCGCCAGCAGCCAAGATACAGACAGACCGAACACTGAAGCTTTCTTT. Translation gives CASSQDTDRPNTEAFF.

CDR3: CASSLAQGRYNEQFF. CDR3 nucleotide sequence: TGTGCCAGCAGCTTAGCGCAGGGGCGATACAATGAGCAGTTCTTC. The chain employs TRBV7-8 and TRBJ2-1; maybe TRBD1 (6 bases). Germline CDR1 reads SGHVS; CDR2 reads FQNEAQ. V lost 0 bases and J lost 4, with 10 bases in between. The CDR3 has 15 amino acids.

V usage is TRBV29-1 and J usage is TRBJ1-2, with no clear D. Deletions cut 2 bases from V and 7 bases from J, with 11 bases between. CDR3 size: 12 residues. Germline-derived CDR1 and CDR2 are SQVTM and ANQGSEA. CDR3 in DNA: TGCAGCGTTGAAAAGGGTGGAGGTGGCTACACCTTC. Protein product: CSVEKGGGGYTF.

This clone was seen just once. The chain carries TRBV7-6 and TRBJ1-6, with 8 positions matching TRBD1. V was clipped by 5 bases and J by 7 bases; unmatched bases: 4. The CDR3 runs 14 residues. CDR1 is SGHVS and CDR2 is FNYEAQ in the germline V gene. The CDR3 nucleotides read TGTGCCAGCAGCGTAACAGGGGGGAATTCACCCCTCCACTTT. It translates to CASSVTGGNSPLHF. Drawing the rest from reference TRBV7-6 and TRBJ1-6, the complete variable domain is GAGVSQSPRYKVTKRGQDVALRCDPISGHVSLYWYRQALGQGPEFLTYFNYEAQQDKSGLPNDRFSAERPEGSISTLTIQRTEQRDSAMYRCASSVTGGNSPLHFGNGTRLTVT.